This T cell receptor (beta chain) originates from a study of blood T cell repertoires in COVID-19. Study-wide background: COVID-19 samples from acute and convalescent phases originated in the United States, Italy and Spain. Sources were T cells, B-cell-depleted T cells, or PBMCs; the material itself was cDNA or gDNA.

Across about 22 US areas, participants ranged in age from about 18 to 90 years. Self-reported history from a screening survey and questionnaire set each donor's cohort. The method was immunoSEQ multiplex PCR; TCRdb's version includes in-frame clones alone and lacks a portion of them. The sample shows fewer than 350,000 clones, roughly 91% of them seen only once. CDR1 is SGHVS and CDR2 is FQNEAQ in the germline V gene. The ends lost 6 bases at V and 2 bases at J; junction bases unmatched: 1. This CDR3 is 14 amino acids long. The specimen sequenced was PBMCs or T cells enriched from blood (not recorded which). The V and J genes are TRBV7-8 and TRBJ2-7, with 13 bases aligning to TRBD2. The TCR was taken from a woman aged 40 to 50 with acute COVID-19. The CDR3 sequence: CASRLAGGPYEQYF. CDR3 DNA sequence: TGTGCCAGCAGACTAGCGGGAGGGCCCTACGAGCAGTACTTC.